The 3 T cell receptor beta chains below come from one sample, sequenced in a study of beta chain features in type 1 diabetes. Study-level points and caveats: Type 1 diabetes patients had moderately but significantly shorter TCRB CDR3s in all four CD4+ subsets.

Their recognized antigens are unknown. Sequenced material consisted of expressed TCRB transcripts (all of the isolated RNA was reverse transcribed). Profiling relied on immunoSEQ multiplex PCR, and the TCRdb table lists in-frame clones only, not all of them. The sample contains 550,000 to 850,000 clones, about an eighth of which appear only once. The sample comprised naive CD4+ T cells from blood. These receptors were obtained from a man between 18 and 35 years old with type 1 diabetes.

The CDR3 reads CAWSEQDNSPLHF. CDR3 bases: TGTGCCTGGAGTGAACAGGATAATTCACCCCTCCACTTT. The rearrangement joins TRBV30 to TRBJ1-6; D is perhaps TRBD1 (5 bases). The CDR3 length is 13 residues. V lost 1 base and J lost 5, with 6 bases in between. Germline lookup yields CDR1 GTSNPN and CDR2 SVGIG (reference sequence).

This clone was counted a few times. The gene calls are TRBV19 and TRBJ2-4; the D gene is possibly TRBD1 (6 bases). The CDR3 extends over 15 amino acids. Trimming pared 5 bases from V and 0 bases from J, leaving 11 bases between. Germline assignment: CDR1 LNHDA and CDR2 SQIVND (reference sequence). CDR3 amino acids: CASSRQDLAKNIQYF. For the CDR3, the DNA is TGTGCCAGTAGTCGACAGGACCTAGCCAAAAACATTCAGTACTTC.

The rearrangement uses TRBV7-8 and TRBJ2-7; a possible D gene is TRBD1 (5 bases). The V and J ends lost 2 bases and 4 bases respectively, with 9 bases between them. CDR3 length equals 13 residues. Germline values: CDR1 SGHVS, CDR2 FQNEAQ. CDR3 DNA sequence: TGTGCCAGCAGCTTATCAGGGATTTACGAGCAGTACTTC. It specifies CASSLSGIYEQYF.